The T cell receptor (beta chain) described here comes from a study of identical twins. The sample holds a few counts of this clonotype. The target antigen is unknown. From the 5' RACE reads, TCRdb called clonotypes with MiXCR, one entry per CDR3 protein. The sample lists approximately 680,000 distinct CDR3 sequences; 7% to 7.5% were seen once. Study-wide findings and caveats: Conclusions were drawn cross-sectionally by statistical analysis, without following the same donors. In cord blood, abundant beta clonotypes had fewer insertions; memory showed no trend.

V was clipped by 6 bases and J by 7 bases; unmatched bases: 9. The CDR3 totals 13 residues. The germline CDR1 and CDR2 sequences are SGHRS and YFSETQ. The same data also went into a second study, on yellow fever vaccine responses in identical twins.

Sequencing was carried out using PBMCs. V is TRBV5-1 and J is TRBJ1-1; 7 bases agree with TRBD1. This sequence originates from a woman younger than 30 in good health. The CDR3 DNA is TGCGCCAGCACCAATCCGGGACAGAATGAAGCTTTCTTT. This codes for CASTNPGQNEAFF.